This TCR beta chain is drawn from a study of blood T cell repertoires in COVID-19. Study-wide background: Specimens from acute and convalescent COVID-19 originated in the United States, Italy and Spain. Nucleic acid was either cDNA or gDNA, and it came from T cells, B-cell-depleted T cells, or PBMCs.

V gave up 1 base and J gave up 6 bases, with 15 bases separating them. The CDR3 length is 15 residues. Per germline, CDR1 SGHTA and CDR2 FQGTGA. Authors' processing steps: Reference gene primer amplification gave estimated nucleated cell counts. The protocol was immunoSEQ multiplex PCR, while the TCRdb copy is restricted to in-frame clones and leaves out a portion. V, J and clone size were drawn from that table, and D and trimming were deduced from the DNA. Of more than 300,000 clones listed, 89% are singletons. The origin of this receptor is a man younger than 35 who had recovered from COVID-19. The specimen sequenced was peripheral blood. The chain couples TRBV7-3 to TRBJ1-1, with a possible D match to TRBD1 (5 bases). The CDR3 sequence is CASSLSRRVGAEAFF. Written as DNA, the CDR3 is TGTGCCAGCAGCTTAAGTCGCAGGGTCGGCGCTGAAGCTTTCTTT. The whole variable domain, remainder taken from reference TRBV7-3 and TRBJ1-1, is GAGVSQTPSNKVTEKGKYVELRCDPISGHTALYWYRQSLGQGPEFLIYFQGTGAADDSGLPNDRFFAVRPEGSVSTLKIQRTERGDSAVYLCASSLSRRVGAEAFFGQGTRLTVV.